Shown below are 8 T cell receptor beta chains from a single sample sequenced in a study of cytomegalovirus exposure and HLA in healthy donors. The PCR made use of 60 Vbeta and 13 Jbeta primers. TCRdb's copy holds only in-frame clones and misses some; the assay was immunoSEQ multiplex PCR. The table records about 160,000 clones, 60% to 85% of them present only once. The sequenced sample was PBMCs. The source of these receptors is a man between 25 and 39 years old in good health and CMV-seropositive.

The chain employs TRBV11-2 and TRBJ1-1, with 8 bases aligning to TRBD1. Germline-derived CDR1 and CDR2 are SGHAT and FQNNGV. With 1 base clipped from V and 5 bases from J, the junction kept 15 bases outside the gene matches. The CDR3 consists of 18 residues. CDR3 residues: CASSLGLLDRVRGTEAFF. The CDR3 DNA reads as TGTGCCAGCAGCTTAGGCTTGCTGGACAGGGTCAGGGGAACTGAAGCTTTCTTT.

The chain links TRBV6-5 to TRBJ2-7; maybe TRBD2 (5 bases). Germline assignment: CDR1 MNHEY and CDR2 SVGAGI. The ends were cut back, 2 bases at V and 0 bases at J, with 14 bases in the middle. The CDR3 covers 16 residues. The CDR3 reads CASSYERAAISYEQYF. CDR3 in DNA: TGTGCCAGCAGTTACGAGAGGGCCGCAATCTCCTACGAGCAGTACTTC.

In this sample, this clone turned up once. The chain couples TRBV7-9 to TRBJ2-7; TRBD2 agrees at 9 bases. CDR3 size: 13 residues. J was trimmed by 1 base and V by 8 bases; bases with no gene match: 3. Germline CDR1 and CDR2: SEHNR and FQNEAQ (reference sequence). The chain's CDR3 is CASEGLASYEQYF. The CDR3 region has the DNA TGTGCCAGCGAAGGACTAGCGTCCTACGAGCAGTACTTC.

The chain uses TRBV30 and TRBJ1-4, with D unclear. Germline values: CDR1 GTSNPN, CDR2 SVGIG (reference sequence). The CDR3 has 14 residues. Trimming stripped 2 bases from V and 12 bases from J, with 19 bases between. The CDR3 sequence: CAWSYNSLKSELFF. Written as DNA, the CDR3 is TGTGCCTGGAGTTACAATTCCCTTAAAAGCGAACTGTTTTTT.

The rearrangement links TRBV5-1 to TRBJ2-3; no clear D. Trimming pared 0 bases from V and 2 bases from J, leaving 10 bases between. CDR3 size: 15 residues. The germline V gene has CDR1 SGHRS and CDR2 YFSETQ. The CDR3 sequence: CASSLGASTTDTQYF. CDR3 DNA: TGCGCCAGCAGCTTGGGGGCTTCTACCACAGATACGCAGTATTTT.

CDR3 amino acids: CASSYVQGMALHF. CDR3 nucleotides: TGTGCCAGCAGTTACGTACAGGGAATGGCCCTCCACTTT. The chain carries TRBV6-5 and TRBJ1-6, with D possibly TRBD1 on 6 matching bases. The V end lost 2 bases, the J end lost 14 bases, and 13 bases lay between the germline ends. Germline lookup yields CDR1 MNHEY and CDR2 SVGAGI. The CDR3 is 13 residues long.

The DNA of the CDR3 is TGTGCCAGCAGTTCACAGGGGGCGGCTAATGAAAAACTGTTTTTT. The encoded protein is CASSSQGAANEKLFF. The chain uses TRBV2 and TRBJ1-4, with 9 bases identical to TRBD1. This CDR3 contains 15 residues. J gave up 3 bases and V 5 bases, and 4 bases lay outside the gene matches. Germline lookup yields CDR1 SNHLY and CDR2 FYNNEI.

This chain uses TRBV13 with TRBJ2-7; 8 bases are a match to TRBD1. V dropped 1 base and J dropped 3; count of bases not matched to a gene: 2. Germline V gives CDR1 PRHDT, CDR2 FYEKMQ (reference sequence). CDR3 length equals 14 residues. CDR3 sequence (DNA): TGTGCCAGCAGCTTAGAACAGGGGGGCTACGAGCAGTACTTC. The encoded protein is CASSLEQGGYEQYF.